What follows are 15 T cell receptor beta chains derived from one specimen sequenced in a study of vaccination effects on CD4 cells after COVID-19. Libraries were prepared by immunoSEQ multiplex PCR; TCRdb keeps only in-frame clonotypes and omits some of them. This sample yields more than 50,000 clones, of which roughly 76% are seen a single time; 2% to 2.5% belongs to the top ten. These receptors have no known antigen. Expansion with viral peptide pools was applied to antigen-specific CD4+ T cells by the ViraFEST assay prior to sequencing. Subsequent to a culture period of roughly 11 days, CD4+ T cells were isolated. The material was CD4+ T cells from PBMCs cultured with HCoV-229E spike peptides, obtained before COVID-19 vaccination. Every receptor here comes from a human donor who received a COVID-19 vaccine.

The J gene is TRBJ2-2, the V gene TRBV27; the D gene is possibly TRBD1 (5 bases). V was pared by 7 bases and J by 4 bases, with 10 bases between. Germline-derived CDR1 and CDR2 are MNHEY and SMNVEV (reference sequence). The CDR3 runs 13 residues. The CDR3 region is CASKIRGTGELFF. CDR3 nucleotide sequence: TGTGCCAGCAAGATAAGGGGCACCGGGGAGCTGTTTTTT.

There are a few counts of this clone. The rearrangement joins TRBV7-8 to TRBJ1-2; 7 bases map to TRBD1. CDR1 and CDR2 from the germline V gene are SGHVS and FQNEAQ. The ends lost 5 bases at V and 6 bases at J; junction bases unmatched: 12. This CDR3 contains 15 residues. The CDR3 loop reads CASSQTGTDVHGYTF. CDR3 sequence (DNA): TGTGCCAGCAGCCAAACCGGGACAGATGTTCATGGCTACACCTTC.

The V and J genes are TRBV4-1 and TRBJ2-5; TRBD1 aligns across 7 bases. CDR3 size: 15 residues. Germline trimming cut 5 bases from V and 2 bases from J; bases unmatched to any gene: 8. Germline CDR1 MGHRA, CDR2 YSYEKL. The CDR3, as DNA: TGCGCCAGCAGCAACCAACAGGGGAAACAAGAGACCCAGTACTTC. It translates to CASSNQQGKQETQYF.

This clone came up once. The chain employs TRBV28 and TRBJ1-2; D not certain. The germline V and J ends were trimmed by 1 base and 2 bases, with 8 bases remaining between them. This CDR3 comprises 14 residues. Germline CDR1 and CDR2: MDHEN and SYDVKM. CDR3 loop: CASSLFLGNYGYTF. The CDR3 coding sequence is TGTGCCAGCAGTTTATTTCTAGGGAACTATGGCTACACCTTC.

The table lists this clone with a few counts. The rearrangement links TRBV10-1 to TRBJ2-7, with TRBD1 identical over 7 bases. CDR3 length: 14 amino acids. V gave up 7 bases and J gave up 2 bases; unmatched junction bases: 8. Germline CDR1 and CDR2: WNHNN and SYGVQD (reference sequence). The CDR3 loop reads CASIPDRAAYEQYV. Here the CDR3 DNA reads TGCGCCAGCATTCCAGACAGGGCCGCCTACGAGCAGTACGTC.

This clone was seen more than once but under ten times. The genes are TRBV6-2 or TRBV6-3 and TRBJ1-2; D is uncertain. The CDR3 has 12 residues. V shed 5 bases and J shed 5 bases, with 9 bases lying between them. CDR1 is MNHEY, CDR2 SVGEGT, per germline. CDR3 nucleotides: TGTGCCAGCAGTAAACCGCCATATGGCTACACCTTC. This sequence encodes CASSKPPYGYTF.

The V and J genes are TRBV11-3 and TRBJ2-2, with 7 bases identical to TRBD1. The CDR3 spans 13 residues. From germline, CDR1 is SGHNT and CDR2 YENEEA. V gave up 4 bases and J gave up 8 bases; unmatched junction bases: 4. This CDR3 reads CASSWDSGGELFF. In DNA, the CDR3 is TGTGCCAGCAGCTGGGACAGCGGAGGGGAGCTGTTTTTT.

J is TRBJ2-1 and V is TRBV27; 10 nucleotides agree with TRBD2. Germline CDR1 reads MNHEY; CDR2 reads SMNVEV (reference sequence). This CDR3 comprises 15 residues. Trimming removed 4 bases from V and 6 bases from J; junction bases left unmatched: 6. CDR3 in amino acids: CASSSDSGGPNEQFF. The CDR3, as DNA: TGTGCCAGCAGTTCAGATAGCGGGGGGCCCAATGAGCAGTTCTTC.

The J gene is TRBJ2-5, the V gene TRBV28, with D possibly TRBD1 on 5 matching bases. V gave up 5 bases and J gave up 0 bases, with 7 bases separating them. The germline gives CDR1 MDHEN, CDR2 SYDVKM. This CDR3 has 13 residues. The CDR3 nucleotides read TGTGCCAGCAGTCCAGGGTACCAAGAGACCCAGTACTTC. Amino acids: CASSPGYQETQYF.

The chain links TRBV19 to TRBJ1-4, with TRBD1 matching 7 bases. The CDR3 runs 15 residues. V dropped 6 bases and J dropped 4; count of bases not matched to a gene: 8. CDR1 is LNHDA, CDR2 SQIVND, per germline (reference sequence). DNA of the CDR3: TGTGCCAGTAGCCTAGGGGACAGCCTTAATGAAAAACTGTTTTTT. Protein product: CASSLGDSLNEKLFF. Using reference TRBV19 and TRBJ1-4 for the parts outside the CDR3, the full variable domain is DGGITQSPKYLFRKEGQNVTLSCEQNLNHDAMYWYRQDPGQGLRLIYYSQIVNDFQKGDIAEGYSVSREKKESFPLTVTSAQKNPTAFYLCASSLGDSLNEKLFFGSGTQLSVL.

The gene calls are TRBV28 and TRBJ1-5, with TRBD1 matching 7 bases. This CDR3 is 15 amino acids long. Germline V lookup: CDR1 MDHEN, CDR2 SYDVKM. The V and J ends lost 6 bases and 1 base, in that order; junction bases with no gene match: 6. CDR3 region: CASRLSGQSNQPQHF. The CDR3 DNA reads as TGTGCCAGCAGGCTATCGGGACAGAGCAATCAGCCCCAGCATTTT.

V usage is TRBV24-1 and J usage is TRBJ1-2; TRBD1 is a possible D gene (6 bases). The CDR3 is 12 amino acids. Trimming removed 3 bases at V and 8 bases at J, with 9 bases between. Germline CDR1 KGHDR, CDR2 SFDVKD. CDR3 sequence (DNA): TGTGCCACCAGTGATACAGGGTTGGGCTACACCTTC. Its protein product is CATSDTGLGYTF.

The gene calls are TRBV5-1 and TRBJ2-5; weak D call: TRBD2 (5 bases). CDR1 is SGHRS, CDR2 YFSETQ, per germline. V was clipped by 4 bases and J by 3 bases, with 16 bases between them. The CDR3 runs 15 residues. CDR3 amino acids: CASSPASPVEETQYF. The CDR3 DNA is TGCGCCAGCAGCCCCGCTAGCCCCGTAGAAGAGACCCAGTACTTC.

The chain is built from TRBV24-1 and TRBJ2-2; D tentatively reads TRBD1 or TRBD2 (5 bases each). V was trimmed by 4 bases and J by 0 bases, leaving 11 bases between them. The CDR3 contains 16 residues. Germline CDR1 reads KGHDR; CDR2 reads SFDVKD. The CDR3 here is CATSDPGTANTGELFF. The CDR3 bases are TGTGCCACCAGTGACCCAGGGACGGCGAACACCGGGGAGCTGTTTTTT.

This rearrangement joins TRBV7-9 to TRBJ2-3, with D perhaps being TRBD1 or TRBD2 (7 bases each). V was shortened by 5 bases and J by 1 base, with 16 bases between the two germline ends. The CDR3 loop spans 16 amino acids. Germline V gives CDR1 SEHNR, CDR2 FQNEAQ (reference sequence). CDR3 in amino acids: CASSPRQGGGTDTQYF. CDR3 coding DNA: TGTGCCAGCAGCCCCCGGCAGGGGGGGGGCACAGATACGCAGTATTTT.